This T cell receptor beta chain appears in the sequencing data of a study of identical twins (dated by TCRdb to the mid-2010s). Background on the whole study: To test whether fetal clonotypes persist, this study deep-sequenced TCR alpha and beta repertoires from monozygotic twins, from unrelated adults of various ages, and from cord blood. To rule out contamination, replicate twin experiments were performed at different times with different library preparation protocols.

Inclusive of the bounding cysteine and phenylalanine, the CDR3 is 16 residues long. Only the CDR3 DNA stays, 48 bases, in frame from base 1. V lost 4 bases and J lost 9 bases, and the count of bases not matched to a germline gene is 12. Reading the germline V gene gives CDR1 SGHTA and CDR2 FQGNSA. Only healthy Caucasian donors were included. The twin cohort comprised three pairs of female monozygotic twins, all aged roughly 18 to 29 years. Peripheral blood mononuclear cells were used as the source from which RNA for TCR libraries was isolated. The protocol used for the library was 5' RACE. The sequencer was an Illumina HiSeq 2000. Template switching added a universal primer binding site, and the final cDNA carried a unique molecular identifier that allowed TCR cDNA molecules to be counted accurately. First-strand cDNA for TCR alpha and beta chains was synthesized from specific primers in the conserved constant-segment region. To control for contamination, every cDNA library carried two barcodes: a SMART-Mk sample barcode plus Illumina barcodes. TruSeq adapter sequences, together with Illumina sample barcodes, were added in two successive PCR steps. The Illumina HiSeq platform was used with custom primers to sequence TCR alpha and beta cDNA libraries. In the paper's pipeline: Raw reads were processed with MiGEC to extract unique molecular identifiers, and MiXCR was used to determine CDR3 positions. For each individual, recombination models were inferred using an EM algorithm with the repgenHMM and IGoR tools. Shared clonotypes were analyzed with the tcR package in R, and sharing was normalized by the product of cloneset sizes. Out-of-frame nonproductive sequences were analyzed to study raw recombination free of thymic and clonal selection effects. TCRdb handled the public reads itself, with Q25 trimming in fastp and clone calling in MiXCR, and kept productive beta chains. Every CDR3 protein is listed once, alongside the most common genes and DNA of its rows. These V and J calls originate from TCRdb's pipeline instead of the authors' own analysis. Here the sample has a few hundred thousand distinct CDR3 sequences; approximately 9.6% occur a single time. The ten largest clones take up roughly 3% of the sample.

Here is what the overall study found, with its caveats: Compared with coincidental sharing between unrelated individuals, out-of-frame TCR alpha sequences shared between twins showed an excess of sequences with low generation probability. Out-of-frame TCR alpha sharing in monozygotic twins was systematically underestimated by recombination models, whereas sharing between unrelated individuals was in agreement with the recombination models. Invariant T cells such as MAIT and iNKT could partly confound zero-insertion analyses, though diverse VJ usage argued against this for most clonotypes. Because the same donors could not be followed over many years, the conclusions relied on cross-sectional statistical analysis. A weaker excess of twin sharing was found in beta out-of-frame sequences because the signal-to-noise ratio was lowered by fewer shared sequences. Abundant cord blood beta clonotypes carried fewer insertions; young adult naive repertoires showed a weaker similar trend, while memory repertoires showed none.

Points on this clonotype: No cognate antigen has been identified for it. Base qualities are not recorded, but no much larger clone differs from it by a single base.

These data were also filed under a second study, of yellow fever vaccine responses in identical twins. As the second paper documents: The T cell response to vaccination in identical twins was reported by the authors to appear partly convergent and partly personalized. In identical twins, the study followed T cell clones that responded to the vaccine with precision.

Rearrangement joined TRBV7-2 to TRBJ2-7; 13 bases in the junction line up with TRBD2. Sequenced input: PBMCs. This sequence was found in a woman in her late teens or twenties in good health. DNA sequence: TGTGCCAGCAGCTCCAGGGTTGGACTAGCGGGGGTGGGGCAGTACTTC. It specifies CASSSRVGLAGVGQYF.